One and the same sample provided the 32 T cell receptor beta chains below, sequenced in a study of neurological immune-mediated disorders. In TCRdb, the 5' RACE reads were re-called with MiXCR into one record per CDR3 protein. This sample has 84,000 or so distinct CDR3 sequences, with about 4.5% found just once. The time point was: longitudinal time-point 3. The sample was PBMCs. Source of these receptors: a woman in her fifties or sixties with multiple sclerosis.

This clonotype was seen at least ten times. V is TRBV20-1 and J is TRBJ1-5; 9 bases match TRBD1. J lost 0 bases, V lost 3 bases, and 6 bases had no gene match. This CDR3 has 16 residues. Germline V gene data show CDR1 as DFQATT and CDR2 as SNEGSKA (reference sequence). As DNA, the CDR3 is TGCAGTGCTAGTACAGGGGGCGGTTATAGCAATCAGCCCCAGCATTTT. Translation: CSASTGGGYSNQPQHF.

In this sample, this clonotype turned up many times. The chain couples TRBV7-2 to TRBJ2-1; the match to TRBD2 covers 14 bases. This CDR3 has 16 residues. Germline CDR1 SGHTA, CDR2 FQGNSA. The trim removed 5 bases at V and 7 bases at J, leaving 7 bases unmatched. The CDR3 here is CASSLLGLAGVNEQFF. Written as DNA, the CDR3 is TGTGCCAGCAGCCTCCTGGGACTAGCGGGGGTTAATGAGCAGTTCTTC.

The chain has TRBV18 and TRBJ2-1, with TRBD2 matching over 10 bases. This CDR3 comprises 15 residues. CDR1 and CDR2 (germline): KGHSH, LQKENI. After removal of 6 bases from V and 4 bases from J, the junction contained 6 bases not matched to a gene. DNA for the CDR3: TGTGCCAGCTCGAGTTGGACTAGCGGTTACAATGAGCAGTTCTTC. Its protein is CASSSWTSGYNEQFF.

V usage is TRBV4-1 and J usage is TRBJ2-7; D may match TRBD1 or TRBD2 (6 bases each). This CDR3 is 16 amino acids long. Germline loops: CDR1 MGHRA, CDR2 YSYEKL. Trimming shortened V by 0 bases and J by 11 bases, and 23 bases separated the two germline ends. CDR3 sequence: CASSQEVEGTYREKYF. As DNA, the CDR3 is TGCGCCAGCAGCCAAGAGGTAGAGGGGACTTACAGGGAGAAGTACTTC.

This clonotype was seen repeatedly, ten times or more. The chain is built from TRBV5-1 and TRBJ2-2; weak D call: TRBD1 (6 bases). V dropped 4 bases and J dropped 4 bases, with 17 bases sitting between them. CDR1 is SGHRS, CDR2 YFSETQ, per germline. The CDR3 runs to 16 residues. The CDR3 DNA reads TGCGCCAGCAGCCGGGCCCTGACAGGTAGCACCGGGGAGCTGTTTTTT. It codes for CASSRALTGSTGELFF.

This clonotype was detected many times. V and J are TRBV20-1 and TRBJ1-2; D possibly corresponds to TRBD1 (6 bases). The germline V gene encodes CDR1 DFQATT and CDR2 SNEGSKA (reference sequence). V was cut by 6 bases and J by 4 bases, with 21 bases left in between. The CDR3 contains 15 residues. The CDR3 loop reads CSASRGGRATYGYTF. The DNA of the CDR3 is TGCAGTGCCTCTCGTGGGGGGCGTGCGACCTATGGCTACACCTTC.

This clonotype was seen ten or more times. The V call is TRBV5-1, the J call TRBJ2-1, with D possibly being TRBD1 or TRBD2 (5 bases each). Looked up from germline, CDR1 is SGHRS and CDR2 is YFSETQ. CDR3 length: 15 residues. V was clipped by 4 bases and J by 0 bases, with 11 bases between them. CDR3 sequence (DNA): TGCGCCAGCAGCCGGGACGGAGGCTCCTACAATGAGCAGTTCTTC. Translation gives CASSRDGGSYNEQFF. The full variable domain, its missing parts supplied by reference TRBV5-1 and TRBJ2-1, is KAGVTQTPRYLIKTRGQQVTLSCSPISGHRSVSWYQQTPGQGLQFLFEYFSETQRNKGNFPGRFSGRQFSNSRSEMNVSTLELGDSALYLCASSRDGGSYNEQFFGPGTRLTVL.

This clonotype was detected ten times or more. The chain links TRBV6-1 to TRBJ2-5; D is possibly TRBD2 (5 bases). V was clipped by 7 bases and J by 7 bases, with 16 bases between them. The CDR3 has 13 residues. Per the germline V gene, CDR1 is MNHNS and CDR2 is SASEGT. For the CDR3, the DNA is TGTGCCAGCAATCCTACTAGACTGTCGACCCAGTACTTC. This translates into CASNPTRLSTQYF.

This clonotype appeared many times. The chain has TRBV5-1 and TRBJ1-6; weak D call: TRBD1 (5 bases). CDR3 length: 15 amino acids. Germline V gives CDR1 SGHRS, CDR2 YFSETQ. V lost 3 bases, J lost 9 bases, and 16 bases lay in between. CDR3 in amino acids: CASSSRQRVGSPLHF. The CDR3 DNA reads TGCGCCAGCAGCTCGAGACAGCGCGTTGGTTCACCCCTCCACTTT.

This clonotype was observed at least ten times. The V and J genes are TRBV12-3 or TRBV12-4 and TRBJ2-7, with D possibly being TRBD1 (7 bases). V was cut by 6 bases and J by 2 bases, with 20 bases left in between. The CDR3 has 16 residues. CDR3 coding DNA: TGTGCCAGCAGGCCTTTTGGCGGGACAGAGACCTACGAGCAGTACTTC. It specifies CASRPFGGTETYEQYF.

The CDR3 is CASSLAPFGSDSPLHF. In nucleotides, the CDR3 is TGTGCCAGCAGCTTAGCACCCTTTGGGAGCGATTCACCCCTCCACTTT. The V and J genes are TRBV7-6 and TRBJ1-6; D unresolved. The V and J ends lost 0 bases and 8 bases respectively, with 14 bases between them. Germline values: CDR1 SGHVS, CDR2 FNYEAQ. This CDR3 comprises 16 residues.

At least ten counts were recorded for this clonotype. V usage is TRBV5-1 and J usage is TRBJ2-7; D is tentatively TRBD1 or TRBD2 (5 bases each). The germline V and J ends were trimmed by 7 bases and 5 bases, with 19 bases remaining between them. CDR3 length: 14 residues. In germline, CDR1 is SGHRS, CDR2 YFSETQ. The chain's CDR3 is CASRRDPPSDEQYF. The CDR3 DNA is TGCGCCAGCCGACGGGACCCACCTTCGGACGAGCAGTACTTC.

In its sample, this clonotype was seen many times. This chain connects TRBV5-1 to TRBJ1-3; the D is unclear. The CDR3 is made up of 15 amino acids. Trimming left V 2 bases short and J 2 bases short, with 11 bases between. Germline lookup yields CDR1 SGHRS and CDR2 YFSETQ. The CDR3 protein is CASSFGGITGNTIYF. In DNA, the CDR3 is TGCGCCAGCAGCTTCGGCGGGATTACTGGAAACACCATATATTTT.

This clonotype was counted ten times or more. CDR3 coding DNA: TGTGCCAGCAGCTTAAGGTCCCGACAGCCTGGCTACACCTTC. This codes for CASSLRSRQPGYTF. The rearrangement links TRBV7-2 to TRBJ1-2; TRBD1 is a possible D gene (5 bases). V lost 2 bases and J 7 bases, leaving 14 bases between the germline ends. In germline, CDR1 is SGHTA, CDR2 FQGNSA. The CDR3 has 14 residues. Full variable domain (rest looked up from reference TRBV7-2 and TRBJ1-2): GAGVSQSPSNKVTEKGKDVELRCDPISGHTALYWYRQSLGQGLEFLIYFQGNSAPDKSGLPSDRFSAERTGGSVSTLTIQRTQQEDSAVYLCASSLRSRQPGYTFGSGTRLTVV.

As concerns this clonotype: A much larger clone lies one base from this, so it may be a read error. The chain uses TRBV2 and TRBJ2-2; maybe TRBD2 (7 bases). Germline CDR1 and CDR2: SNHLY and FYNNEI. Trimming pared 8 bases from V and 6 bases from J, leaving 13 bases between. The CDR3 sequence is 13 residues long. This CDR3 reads CASQGRVPGELFF. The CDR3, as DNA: TGTGCCAGCCAGGGGAGGGTGCCCGGGGAGCTGTTTTTT.

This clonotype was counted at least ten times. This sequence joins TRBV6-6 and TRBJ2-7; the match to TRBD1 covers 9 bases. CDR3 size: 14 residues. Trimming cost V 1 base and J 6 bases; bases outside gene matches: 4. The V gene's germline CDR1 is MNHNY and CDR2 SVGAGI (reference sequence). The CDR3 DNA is TGTGCCAGCAGTTACTTACAGGGGGCGGTCGAGCAGTACTTC. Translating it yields CASSYLQGAVEQYF.

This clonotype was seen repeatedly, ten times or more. CDR3 DNA sequence: TGCAGTGCCCCGACAGGGGGCGGATTGAATGGCTACACCTTC. Residues: CSAPTGGGLNGYTF. The chain has TRBV20-1 and TRBJ1-2; 10 nucleotides agree with TRBD1. Losses at the gene ends were 6 bases for V and 6 bases for J; bases not matched to a gene: 10. The CDR3 length is 14 residues. Germline CDR1 DFQATT, CDR2 SNEGSKA (reference sequence).

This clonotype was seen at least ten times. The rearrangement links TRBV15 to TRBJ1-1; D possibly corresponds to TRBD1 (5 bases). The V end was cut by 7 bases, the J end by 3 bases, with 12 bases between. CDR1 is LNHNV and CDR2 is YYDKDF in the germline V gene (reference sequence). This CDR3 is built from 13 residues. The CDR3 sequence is CATMSGTDTEAFF. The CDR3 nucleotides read TGTGCCACCATGTCAGGGACGGACACTGAAGCTTTCTTT.

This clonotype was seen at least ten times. DNA of the CDR3: TGTGCCAGCAGCATCGACAGGGGAGCTAATGAAAAACTGTTTTTT. Protein: CASSIDRGANEKLFF. The chain carries TRBV7-9 and TRBJ1-4; 8 bases are shared with TRBD1. V was clipped by 5 bases and J by 3 bases; unmatched bases: 5. Germline CDR1 SEHNR, CDR2 FQNEAQ (reference sequence). The CDR3 is 15 residues long.

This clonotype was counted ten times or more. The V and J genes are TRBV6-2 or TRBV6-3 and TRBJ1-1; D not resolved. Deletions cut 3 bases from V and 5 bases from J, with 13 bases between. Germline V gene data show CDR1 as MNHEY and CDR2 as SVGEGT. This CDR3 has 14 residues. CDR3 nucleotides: TGTGCCAGCAGTTATTATTCCCCTGGAACTGAAGCTTTCTTT. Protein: CASSYYSPGTEAFF.

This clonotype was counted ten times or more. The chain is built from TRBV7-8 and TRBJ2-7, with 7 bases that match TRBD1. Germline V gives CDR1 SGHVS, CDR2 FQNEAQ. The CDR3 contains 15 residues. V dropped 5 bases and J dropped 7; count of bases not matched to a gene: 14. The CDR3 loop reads CASSPLGQTSYEQYF. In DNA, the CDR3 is TGTGCCAGCAGCCCGCTGGGACAGACCTCTTATGAGCAGTACTTC.

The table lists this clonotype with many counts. The CDR3 DNA follows: TGTGCCAGCAGCAAACGGCCGGGACAGCCTTCCTACGAGCAGTACTTC. Translated, it gives CASSKRPGQPSYEQYF. The chain uses TRBV21-1 and TRBJ2-7; no DNA check was done on the table's D call, TRBD1. TRBV21-1 is a known pseudogene. The CDR3 is 16 amino acids.

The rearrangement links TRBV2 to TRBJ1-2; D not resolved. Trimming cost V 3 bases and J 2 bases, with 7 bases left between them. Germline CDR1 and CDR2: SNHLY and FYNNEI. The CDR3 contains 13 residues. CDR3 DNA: TGTGCCAGCAGTGATGGGTTCAACTATGGCTACACCTTC. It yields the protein CASSDGFNYGYTF. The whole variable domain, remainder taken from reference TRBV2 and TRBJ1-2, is EPEVTQTPSHQVTQMGQEVILRCVPISNHLYFYWYRQILGQKVEFLVSFYNNEISEKSEIFDDQFSVERPDGSNFTLKIRSTKLEDSAMYFCASSDGFNYGYTFGSGTRLTVV.

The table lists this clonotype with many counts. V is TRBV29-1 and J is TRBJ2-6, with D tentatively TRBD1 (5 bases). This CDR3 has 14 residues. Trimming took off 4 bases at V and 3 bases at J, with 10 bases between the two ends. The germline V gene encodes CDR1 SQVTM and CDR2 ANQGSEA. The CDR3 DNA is TGCAGCGTTGCCCAGGGTAATGGGGCCAACGTCCTGACTTTC. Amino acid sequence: CSVAQGNGANVLTF.

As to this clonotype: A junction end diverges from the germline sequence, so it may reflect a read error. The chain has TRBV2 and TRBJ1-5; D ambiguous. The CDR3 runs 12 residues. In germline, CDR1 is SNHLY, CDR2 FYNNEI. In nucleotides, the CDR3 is TGTGCCAGCAGTGGGCAGCATCAGCCCCATCATTTT. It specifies CASSGQHQPHHF.

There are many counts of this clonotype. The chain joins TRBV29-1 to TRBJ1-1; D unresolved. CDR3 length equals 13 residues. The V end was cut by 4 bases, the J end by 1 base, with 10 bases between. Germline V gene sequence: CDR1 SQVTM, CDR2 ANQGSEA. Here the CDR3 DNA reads TGCAGCGTTGGGATTACCGAGAACACTGAAGCTTTCTTT. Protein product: CSVGITENTEAFF.

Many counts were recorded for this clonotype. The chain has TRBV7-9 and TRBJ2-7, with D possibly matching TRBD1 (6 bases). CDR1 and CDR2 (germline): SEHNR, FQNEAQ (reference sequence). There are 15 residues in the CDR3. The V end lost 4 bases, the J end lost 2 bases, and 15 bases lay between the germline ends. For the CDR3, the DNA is TGTGCCAGCAGCTCAACAGGGAGTTTAACCTACGAGCAGTACTTC. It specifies CASSSTGSLTYEQYF. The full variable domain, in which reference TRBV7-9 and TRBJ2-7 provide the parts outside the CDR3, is DTGVSQNPRHKITKRGQNVTFRCDPISEHNRLYWYRQTLGQGPEFLTYFQNEAQLEKSRLLSDRFSAERPKGSFSTLEIQRTEQGDSAMYLCASSSTGSLTYEQYFGPGTRLTVT.

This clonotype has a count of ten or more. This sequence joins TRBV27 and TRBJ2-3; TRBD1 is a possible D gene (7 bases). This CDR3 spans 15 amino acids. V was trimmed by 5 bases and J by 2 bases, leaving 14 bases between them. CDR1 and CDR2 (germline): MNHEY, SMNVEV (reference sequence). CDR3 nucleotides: TGTGCCAGCAGTCCAGGGGGGCCCTCCACAGATACGCAGTATTTT. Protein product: CASSPGGPSTDTQYF.

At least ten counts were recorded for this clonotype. CDR3: CSAKRTGFNQPQHF. CDR3 nucleotides: TGCAGTGCAAAAAGGACAGGGTTCAATCAGCCCCAGCATTTT. The rearrangement links TRBV20-1 to TRBJ1-5; 8 nucleotides agree with TRBD1. V lost 6 bases to trimming and J lost 3 bases; unmatched junction nucleotides: 7. This CDR3 contains 14 residues. Germline V gene data show CDR1 as DFQATT and CDR2 as SNEGSKA (reference sequence).

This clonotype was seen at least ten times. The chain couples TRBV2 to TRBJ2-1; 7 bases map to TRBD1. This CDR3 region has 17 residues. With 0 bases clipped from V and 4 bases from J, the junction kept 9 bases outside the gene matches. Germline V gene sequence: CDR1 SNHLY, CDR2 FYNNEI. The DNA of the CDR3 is TGTGCCAGCAGTGAAGCGCTTGGGGACAGAATTTACAATGAGCAGTTCTTC. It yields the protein CASSEALGDRIYNEQFF.

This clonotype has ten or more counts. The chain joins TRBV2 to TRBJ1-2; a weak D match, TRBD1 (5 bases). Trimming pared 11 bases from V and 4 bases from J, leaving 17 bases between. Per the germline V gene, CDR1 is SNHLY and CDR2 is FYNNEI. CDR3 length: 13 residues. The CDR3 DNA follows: TGTGCCTCAGCGGGGGACCCGGGCTATGGCTACACCTTC. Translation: CASAGDPGYGYTF.

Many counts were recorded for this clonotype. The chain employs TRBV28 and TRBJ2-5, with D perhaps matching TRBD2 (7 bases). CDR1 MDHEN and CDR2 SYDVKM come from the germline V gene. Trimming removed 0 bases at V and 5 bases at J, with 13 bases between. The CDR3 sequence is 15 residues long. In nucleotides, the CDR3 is TGTGCCAGCAGTTTATGGGAGGGGGGGTCGGAGACCCAGTACTTC. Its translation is CASSLWEGGSETQYF.